The next 10 T cell receptor beta chains were all read from a single sample in a study of HIV-infected children after antiretroviral therapy interruption. RNA-based 3' RACE libraries used unique molecular identifiers. MiXCR was run by TCRdb on the 3' RACE reads, yielding one entry per CDR3 protein. The sample includes approximately 96,000 distinct CDR3 sequences, around 6.9% of them seen just once. Noted treatment: PENTA 11 planned treatment interruption arm or continuous ART arm. This material consisted of CD45RA+ CD4+ T cells from PBMCs, pooled from several time points, taken from a donor given antiretroviral therapy, either interrupted or continuous. The subset was: naive CD4+ CD45RA+ CD45RO- T cells. The source is a pool of human donors with HIV.

This clonotype has a count of ten or more. The CDR3 loop is CASSYGVLQNEQFF. The CDR3 DNA follows: TGTGCCAGCAGTTACGGGGTCCTACAGAATGAGCAGTTCTTC. The chain combines TRBV6-6 with TRBJ2-1, with no clear D. Trimming removed 2 bases from V and 7 bases from J, with 12 bases in between. Germline values: CDR1 MNHNY, CDR2 SVGAGI (reference sequence). The CDR3 spans 14 residues.

This clonotype was detected ten times or more. V and J are TRBV7-2 and TRBJ1-5; no clear D. Trimming removed 0 bases from V and 4 bases from J, with 7 bases in between. The germline gives CDR1 SGHTA, CDR2 FQGNSA. CDR3 length: 14 residues. The CDR3, as DNA: TGTGCCAGCAGCTTAGCGGAGGGAAATCAGCCCCAGCATTTT. This translates into CASSLAEGNQPQHF.

The table lists this clonotype with many counts. The genes are TRBV18 and TRBJ1-5; 8 positions match TRBD1. The CDR3 runs to 15 residues. J gave up 5 bases and V 6 bases, and 9 bases lay outside the gene matches. In germline, CDR1 is KGHSH, CDR2 LQKENI. CDR3 residues: CASSQDRGGYQPQHF. CDR3 DNA: TGTGCCAGCTCCCAAGACAGGGGTGGGTATCAGCCCCAGCATTTT.

This clonotype was seen repeatedly, ten times or more. This CDR3 is CASSTPTGLTEAFF. Written as DNA, the CDR3 is TGCGCCAGCAGCACTCCCACGGGGCTCACTGAAGCTTTCTTT. This rearrangement joins TRBV5-1 to TRBJ1-1; D is perhaps TRBD1 (5 bases). This CDR3 is built from 14 residues. V dropped 4 bases and J dropped 4 bases, with 14 bases sitting between them. CDR1 is SGHRS and CDR2 is YFSETQ in the germline V gene.

Many counts were recorded for this clonotype. V and J are TRBV6-5 and TRBJ2-1, with 9 bases identical to TRBD2. V gave up 2 bases and J gave up 0 bases; unmatched junction bases: 11. Germline V CDR1 and CDR2: MNHEY, SVGAGI. The CDR3 covers 19 residues. CDR3 loop: CASSYDSGGPSGSYNEQFF. The CDR3 DNA is TGTGCCAGCAGTTACGATAGCGGGGGCCCCTCCGGCTCCTACAATGAGCAGTTCTTC.

The sample holds many counts of this clonotype. The rearrangement links TRBV27 to TRBJ1-5; D remains unclear. In germline, CDR1 is MNHEY, CDR2 SMNVEV (reference sequence). The V end was cut by 0 bases, the J end by 9 bases, with 12 bases between. CDR3 length equals 14 residues. CDR3 loop: CASSLSGTARPQHF. The CDR3 nucleotides read TGTGCCAGCAGTTTATCAGGTACGGCAAGGCCCCAGCATTTT.

This clonotype was picked up many times. The rearrangement links TRBV24-1 to TRBJ2-1, with D possibly TRBD2 on 5 matching bases. Germline V gives CDR1 KGHDR, CDR2 SFDVKD. The V end lost 6 bases, the J end lost 14 bases, and 16 bases lay between the germline ends. CDR3 size: 12 residues. The CDR3 DNA follows: TGTGCCACCAGTAAAGAAGGCAGGAGGAAGTTCTTC. This codes for CATSKEGRRKFF.

There are many counts of this clonotype. The chain links TRBV27 to TRBJ2-7; the D is unclear. Germline lookup yields CDR1 MNHEY and CDR2 SMNVEV (reference sequence). Deletions cut 2 bases from V and 3 bases from J, with 8 bases between. The CDR3 contains 13 residues. CDR3 nucleotides: TGTGCCAGCAGTTTACTCCCGATCTACGAGCAGTACTTC. Its translation is CASSLLPIYEQYF.

This clonotype was detected ten times or more. The genes are TRBV20-1 and TRBJ2-6; D is unclear. The CDR3 loop spans 14 amino acids. Trimming took off 6 bases at V and 0 bases at J, with 9 bases between the two ends. Germline lookup yields CDR1 DFQATT and CDR2 SNEGSKA (reference sequence). The CDR3 region has the DNA TGCAGTGCGCTGGCCTACTCTGGGGCCAACGTCCTGACTTTC. Its translation: CSALAYSGANVLTF.

There are many counts of this clonotype. The chain links TRBV7-3 to TRBJ2-1; 7 bases align to TRBD1. The germline V gene encodes CDR1 SGHTA and CDR2 FQGTGA. This CDR3 contains 16 residues. The V gene end was trimmed by 2 bases and the J gene end by 4 bases; junction bases not matched to a gene: 8. In DNA, the CDR3 is TGTGCCAGCAGCTTAGGGGCAGGACAGGCTTACAATGAGCAGTTCTTC. This encodes CASSLGAGQAYNEQFF. The variable domain in full, completed from reference TRBV7-3 and TRBJ2-1, reads GAGVSQTPSNKVTEKGKYVELRCDPISGHTALYWYRQSLGQGPEFLIYFQGTGAADDSGLPNDRFFAVRPEGSVSTLKIQRTERGDSAVYLCASSLGAGQAYNEQFFGPGTRLTVL.